Presented here are 5 T cell receptor beta chains from one specimen sequenced in a study of OX40 agonist ivuxolimab in advanced cancers. Libraries were constructed by the immunoSEQ multiplex PCR assay. The table comes from immuneACCESS by way of TCRdb, which keeps in-frame sequences with V and J called. Part of the clones is missing from these tables; in studies checked, under half for an unresolved V gene and the rest for unknown reasons. The sample includes 20,000 to 25,000 clones, with 73% observed a single time. The ten largest clonotypes hold 15% to 20% of the sample. Here the sequenced sample was CD4+ or CD8+ T cells sorted from blood, taken in a trial of the OX40 agonist ivuxolimab. The receptors here all came from an adult with an advanced solid tumor such as melanoma, head and neck, liver or kidney cancer.

This chain joins TRBV14 and TRBJ2-5, with D unresolved. Germline lookup yields CDR1 SGHDN and CDR2 FVKESK. Trimming removed 3 bases at V and 5 bases at J, with 16 bases between. The CDR3 is 15 residues long. CDR3 sequence (DNA): TGTGCCAGCAGCCAGAGTGATACTCCCTGGGAGACCCAGTACTTC. Its protein product is CASSQSDTPWETQYF. The full variable domain, its missing parts supplied by reference TRBV14 and TRBJ2-5, is EAGVTQFPSHSVIEKGQTVTLRCDPISGHDNLYWYRRVMGKEIKFLLHFVKESKQDESGMPNNRFLAERTGGTYSTLKVQPAELEDSGVYFCASSQSDTPWETQYFGPGTRLLVL.

The rearrangement joins TRBV29-1 to TRBJ1-2, with D perhaps matching TRBD1 (6 bases). CDR1 is SQVTM and CDR2 is ANQGSEA in the germline V gene. Trimming left V 6 bases short and J 4 bases short, with 15 bases between. This CDR3 spans 13 amino acids. The CDR3 sequence is CSVSGMTGYGYTF. CDR3 in DNA: TGCAGCGTGAGCGGGATGACAGGCTATGGCTACACCTTC.

This chain joins TRBV7-2 and TRBJ1-1; D possibly corresponds to TRBD1 (6 bases). Germline CDR1 reads SGHTA; CDR2 reads FQGNSA. The CDR3 length is 15 residues. V shed 5 bases and J shed 4 bases, with 17 bases lying between them. CDR3 residues: CASSLIGGMGTEAFF. The CDR3 DNA reads as TGTGCCAGCAGCCTTATCGGGGGCATGGGCACTGAAGCTTTCTTT.

The V gene is TRBV2, the J gene TRBJ2-1, with 9 bases matching TRBD1. This CDR3 contains 15 residues. The junction had 0 bases not matched to a gene; V was cut back by 1 base and J by 2 bases. Germline lookup yields CDR1 SNHLY and CDR2 FYNNEI. CDR3 protein: CASSEGQGAYNEQFF. DNA of the CDR3: TGTGCCAGCAGTGAAGGACAGGGGGCCTACAATGAGCAGTTCTTC.

This clone has just a few counts. This rearrangement joins TRBV4-1 to TRBJ1-6, with D maybe TRBD1 (5 bases). The CDR3 extends over 15 amino acids. CDR1 is MGHRA, CDR2 YSYEKL, per germline. V lost 3 bases and J 9 bases, leaving 15 bases between the germline ends. CDR3 sequence: CASSQGTGRASPLHF. DNA for the CDR3: TGCGCCAGCAGCCAGGGAACAGGAAGGGCTTCACCCCTCCACTTT.